This T cell receptor (beta chain) was profiled in a study of OX40 agonist ivuxolimab in advanced cancers. Study background: Ivuxolimab doses were 0.01, 0.1, 0.3, 1.5, 3 or 10 mg/kg every 2 weeks.

Patients with autoimmune history or systemic immunosuppression were excluded. CDR3 size: 15 residues. Trimming at V came to 8 bases and at J to 4 bases, leaving 13 bases not matched to a gene. The V gene's germline CDR1 is ENHRY and CDR2 SYGVKD. Data came from immunoSEQ multiplex PCR; TCRdb stores just in-frame clones and leaves some out. The repertoire holds about 51,000 clones, with 70% to 80% as singletons. The chain carries TRBV10-3 and TRBJ1-2; 7 nucleotides line up with TRBD1. The specimen was CD4+ or CD8+ T cells sorted from blood, collected in a trial of the OX40 agonist ivuxolimab. This receptor was obtained from an adult with an advanced solid tumor such as melanoma, head and neck, liver or kidney cancer. The CDR3 nucleotides are TGTGCCATCCGATACCAAGAAAGGGACAGCTATGGCTACACCTTC. Amino acids: CAIRYQERDSYGYTF.